The 19 T cell receptor beta chains below come from one sample, sequenced in a study of cytomegalovirus exposure and HLA in healthy donors. Generated by immunoSEQ multiplex PCR, the TCRdb table keeps only in-frame clones and is missing some. The sample yields around 66,000 clones, around 97% seen once. What was sequenced was PBMCs. The receptors come from a woman aged 18 to 35 in good health and CMV-seropositive.

This chain joins TRBV5-1 and TRBJ1-1; 9 bases align to TRBD1. This CDR3 spans 15 amino acids. J gave up 3 bases and V 0 bases, and 3 bases lay outside the gene matches. The V gene's germline CDR1 is SGHRS and CDR2 YFSETQ. CDR3 sequence: CASSLETGGDTEAFF. The DNA of the CDR3 is TGCGCCAGCAGCTTGGAGACAGGGGGGGACACTGAAGCTTTCTTT.

The chain joins TRBV9 to TRBJ2-3; D unresolved. The CDR3 is 15 residues long. The V gene lost 3 bases and the J gene lost 2 bases, with 13 bases spanning the gap. Germline assignment: CDR1 SGDLS and CDR2 YYNGEE. CDR3 sequence (DNA): TGTGCCAGCAGCGGTCCAGACTCAAACACAGATACGCAGTATTTT. Amino acid sequence: CASSGPDSNTDTQYF.

The chain combines TRBV7-2 with TRBJ2-7, with TRBD1 identical over 12 bases. This CDR3 comprises 15 residues. V dropped 4 bases and J dropped 1; count of bases not matched to a gene: 2. Germline CDR1 reads SGHTA; CDR2 reads FQGNSA. The CDR3 sequence: CASSSGQGASYEQYF. The CDR3 DNA reads TGTGCCAGCAGCTCGGGACAGGGGGCTTCCTACGAGCAGTACTTC.

The chain joins TRBV10-3 to TRBJ2-2; D is undetermined. This CDR3 spans 16 amino acids. Trimming left V 0 bases short and J 3 bases short, with 11 bases between. Germline assignment: CDR1 ENHRY and CDR2 SYGVKD. The CDR3 sequence is CAISESPPSDTGELFF. The CDR3 coding sequence is TGTGCCATCAGTGAGTCGCCCCCGAGCGACACCGGGGAGCTGTTTTTT.

The rearrangement joins TRBV18 to TRBJ2-1; TRBD2 might be the D (5 bases). The V gene's germline CDR1 is KGHSH and CDR2 LQKENI. V was cut by 3 bases and J by 1 base, with 16 bases left in between. This CDR3 has 17 residues. Here the CDR3 reads CASSPSRRSESYNEQFF. The CDR3, as DNA: TGTGCCAGCTCACCTTCCCGGAGGAGCGAGTCCTACAATGAGCAGTTCTTC.

The CDR3 DNA reads as TGTGCCAGCAGGCGCTCCTACCGGGCAGGGGGCGCCGACGGGGCCAACGTCCTGACTTTC. Its protein is CASRRSYRAGGADGANVLTF. V gene TRBV5-4 combines with J gene TRBJ2-6; 8 positions agree with TRBD1. V lost 5 bases and J lost 4; bases outside the gene matches: 20. From germline, CDR1 is SGHNT and CDR2 YYREEE (reference sequence). There are 20 residues in the CDR3.

The chain joins TRBV10-2 to TRBJ1-3; TRBD1 might be the D (5 bases). The V gene lost 6 bases and the J gene lost 0 bases, with 9 bases spanning the gap. The CDR3 totals 14 residues. Germline loops: CDR1 WSHSY, CDR2 SAAADI. The CDR3 reads CASRGTSSGNTIYF. The CDR3 DNA reads TGCGCCAGCAGAGGGACTAGCTCTGGAAACACCATATATTTT.

This chain links TRBV9 with TRBJ2-1; possible D gene TRBD1, 7 bases. This CDR3 comprises 15 residues. Trimming removed 4 bases from V and 7 bases from J, with 18 bases in between. CDR1 and CDR2 from the germline V gene are SGDLS and YYNGEE. The CDR3 sequence: CASSPEGGRGNEQFF. DNA of the CDR3: TGTGCCAGCAGCCCCGAAGGGGGCCGGGGGAATGAGCAGTTCTTC.

This clone appeared once. V gene TRBV28 combines with J gene TRBJ2-7; D might be TRBD2 (5 bases). Germline loops: CDR1 MDHEN, CDR2 SYDVKM. With 7 bases removed from V and 3 bases from J, the gap between germline ends came to 19 bases. The length of the CDR3 is 15 residues. CDR3: CASTSPAGGNYEQYF. The CDR3 DNA sequence: TGTGCCAGCACCTCACCGGCGGGCGGAAACTACGAGCAGTACTTC.

V and J are TRBV5-1 and TRBJ2-1; tentatively, D is TRBD2 (6 bases). CDR3 length: 17 residues. In germline, CDR1 is SGHRS, CDR2 YFSETQ. V shed 4 bases and J shed 4 bases, with 21 bases lying between them. CDR3 coding DNA: TGCGCCAGCAGCCCGGCCGTGGGAGGCATGATTTACAATGAGCAGTTCTTC. Translating it yields CASSPAVGGMIYNEQFF.

The genes are TRBV5-4 and TRBJ2-1, with D perhaps TRBD2 (5 bases). This CDR3 region has 14 residues. V was shortened by 0 bases and J by 6 bases, with 10 bases between the two germline ends. In germline, CDR1 is SGHNT, CDR2 YYREEE (reference sequence). The CDR3 coding sequence is TGTGCCAGCAGCTTGGGGACTGGGCCCAATGAGCAGTTCTTC. Residues: CASSLGTGPNEQFF. Using reference TRBV5-4 and TRBJ2-1 for the parts outside the CDR3, the full variable domain is ETGVTQSPTHLIKTRGQQVTLRCSSQSGHNTVSWYQQALGQGPQFIFQYYREEENGRGNFPPRFSGLQFPNYSSELNVNALELDDSALYLCASSLGTGPNEQFFGPGTRLTVL.

The V and J genes are TRBV19 and TRBJ1-2, with 10 bases fitting TRBD1. Germline V gene data show CDR1 as LNHDA and CDR2 as SQIVND (reference sequence). CDR3 length: 15 residues. V gave up 3 bases and J gave up 3 bases; unmatched junction bases: 4. CDR3 protein: CASSMADRGDYGYTF. The CDR3 region has the DNA TGTGCCAGTAGTATGGCGGACAGGGGGGACTATGGCTACACCTTC.

This sequence joins TRBV30 and TRBJ1-2; TRBD1 aligns across 9 bases. From germline, CDR1 is GTSNPN and CDR2 SVGIG (reference sequence). The trim removed 4 bases at V and 2 bases at J, leaving 11 bases unmatched. The CDR3 consists of 16 residues. The CDR3: CAWMPWDRETNYGYTF. The CDR3 region has the DNA TGTGCCTGGATGCCCTGGGACAGGGAAACAAACTATGGCTACACCTTC.

The chain recombines TRBV15 with TRBJ1-1, with 12 bases that match TRBD1. V gave up 1 base and J gave up 1 base; unmatched junction bases: 13. Per germline, CDR1 LNHNV and CDR2 YYDKDF (reference sequence). CDR3 length equals 20 residues. The chain's CDR3 is CATSRVGDRGPRGSNTEAFF. The DNA for the CDR3 is TGTGCCACCAGCAGAGTTGGGGACAGGGGGCCTAGGGGTTCGAACACTGAAGCTTTCTTT.

The chain combines TRBV6-5 with TRBJ1-1, with 8 bases aligning to TRBD1. Per germline, CDR1 MNHEY and CDR2 SVGAGI. The CDR3 covers 14 residues. Germline trimming cut 6 bases from V and 0 bases from J; bases unmatched to any gene: 3. The CDR3 reads CASSRGQVNTEAFF. The CDR3 DNA reads as TGTGCCAGCAGCCGGGGACAGGTGAACACTGAAGCTTTCTTT.

V usage is TRBV7-2 and J usage is TRBJ2-2; TRBD2 is a possible D gene (6 bases). The CDR3 consists of 12 residues. Germline CDR1 is SGHTA and CDR2 is FQGNSA. The V gene lost 6 bases and the J gene lost 6 bases, with 8 bases spanning the gap. CDR3 residues: CASRGGAGELFF. In DNA, the CDR3 is TGTGCCAGCAGGGGCGGGGCCGGGGAGCTGTTTTTT.

The chain employs TRBV4-1 and TRBJ1-2; D not resolved. The CDR3 sequence is 13 residues long. Trimming removed 1 base at V and 8 bases at J, with 11 bases between. CDR1 and CDR2 from the germline V gene are MGHRA and YSYEKL. The CDR3 DNA sequence: TGCGCCAGCAGCCAAGTCCAGGAAAAGGGCTACACCTTC. This codes for CASSQVQEKGYTF.

This rearrangement joins TRBV5-4 to TRBJ2-3; 10 nucleotides line up with TRBD2. The CDR3 has 16 amino acids. The junction had 7 bases not matched to a gene; V was cut back by 2 bases and J by 4 bases. Germline CDR1 and CDR2: SGHNT and YYREEE (reference sequence). The CDR3 spells CASSFPSGSPADTQYF. The CDR3 coding sequence is TGTGCCAGCAGCTTCCCTAGCGGGAGTCCTGCAGATACGCAGTATTTT.

The genes are TRBV5-1 and TRBJ1-4; 7 bases are shared with TRBD1. CDR1 and CDR2 (germline): SGHRS, YFSETQ. Trimming took 1 base from V and 5 from J; bases not matched to a gene: 2. This CDR3 contains 14 residues. The CDR3 DNA follows: TGCGCCAGCAGCTTGACAGGGGAAAATGAAAAACTGTTTTTT. Its protein product is CASSLTGENEKLFF.